What follows are 13 T cell receptor beta chains derived from one specimen sequenced in a study of cytomegalovirus exposure and HLA in healthy donors. In the PCR, 60 Vbeta and 13 Jbeta primers were used. Data came from immunoSEQ multiplex PCR; TCRdb stores just in-frame clones and leaves some out. Altogether more than 80,000 clones are present, around nine tenths being singletons, with the ten largest covering roughly 9%. The sequencing sample was made of PBMCs. Receptors were obtained from a man aged 25 to 40 in good health and CMV-seropositive.

This chain joins TRBV7-9 and TRBJ1-6, with a tentative D call TRBD1 (6 bases). Trimming removed 4 bases from V and 7 bases from J, with 11 bases in between. CDR3 length: 14 amino acids. Germline V CDR1 and CDR2: SEHNR, FQNEAQ (reference sequence). Written as DNA, the CDR3 is TGTGCCAGCAGCTCTTCGGACAGAAATTCACCCCTCCACTTT. As protein: CASSSSDRNSPLHF.

CDR3 DNA: TGCGCCAGCAGCTTTAGCGGGGCGGGTAATGAGCAGTTCTTC. This sequence encodes CASSFSGAGNEQFF. The chain combines TRBV5-1 with TRBJ2-1; TRBD2 matches at 8 bases. After removal of 2 bases from V and 7 bases from J, the junction contained 5 bases not matched to a gene. From germline, CDR1 is SGHRS and CDR2 YFSETQ. CDR3 size: 14 residues.

The chain joins TRBV27 to TRBJ1-1; D is ambiguous. Deletions cut 8 bases from V and 0 bases from J, with 7 bases between. CDR3 length: 12 residues. The germline gives CDR1 MNHEY, CDR2 SMNVEV (reference sequence). In DNA, the CDR3 is TGTGCCAGCGGCCCCCTGAACACTGAAGCTTTCTTT. Protein: CASGPLNTEAFF.

The rearrangement links TRBV12-5 to TRBJ2-2, with D uncertain. Trimming stripped 0 bases from V and 4 bases from J, with 3 bases between. The CDR3 has 13 residues. Germline values: CDR1 LGHNT, CDR2 FRNRAP. The CDR3 nucleotides are TGTGCTAGTGGTTTGGTTCGCACCGGGGAGCTGTTTTTT. As protein: CASGLVRTGELFF.

CDR3 sequence (DNA): TGTGCCAGCAGCCCACCGTCTTACGGGTCGACTGATGGCTACACCTTC. This translates into CASSPPSYGSTDGYTF. The chain joins TRBV5-6 to TRBJ1-2, with D unclear. Trimming stripped 4 bases from V and 6 bases from J, with 22 bases between. Germline CDR1 reads SGHDT; CDR2 reads YYEEEE. The CDR3 is made up of 16 amino acids.

The chain combines TRBV5-4 with TRBJ2-4; tentative D call: TRBD2 (5 bases). Germline CDR1 is SGHNT and CDR2 is YYREEE (reference sequence). CDR3 size: 15 residues. Trimming stripped 9 bases from V and 3 bases from J, with 19 bases between. The CDR3 protein is CANQYSGAHKNIQYF. CDR3 DNA: TGTGCCAACCAGTACAGCGGCGCTCACAAAAACATTCAGTACTTC.

V gene TRBV14 combines with J gene TRBJ1-4; a possible D gene is TRBD1 (6 bases). This CDR3 comprises 15 residues. V lost 5 bases and J lost 5, with 15 bases in between. Germline V gene sequence: CDR1 SGHDN, CDR2 FVKESK. In DNA form, the CDR3 reads TGTGCCAGCAGCATCCACACAGGGCCCAATGAAAAACTGTTTTTT. Translated, it gives CASSIHTGPNEKLFF.

The chain links TRBV13 to TRBJ2-7; 7 nucleotides align to TRBD2. CDR3 size: 15 residues. The V and J ends lost 4 bases and 4 bases, in that order; junction bases with no gene match: 10. CDR1 is PRHDT and CDR2 is FYEKMQ in the germline V gene (reference sequence). DNA of the CDR3: TGTGCCAGCAGCTCAGACAGTCAGGGAGGGTACGAGCAGTACTTC. Translating it yields CASSSDSQGGYEQYF.

The V and J genes are TRBV7-9 and TRBJ1-2; 7 nucleotides agree with TRBD1. Trimming at V came to 4 bases and at J to 8 bases, leaving 10 bases not matched to a gene. This CDR3 comprises 14 residues. The germline V gene has CDR1 SEHNR and CDR2 FQNEAQ (reference sequence). The CDR3 region has the DNA TGTGCCAGCAGCTCAACGGGACAGTTGAACGGCTACACCTTC. This translates into CASSSTGQLNGYTF.

The count of this clone is one. V usage is TRBV4-1 and J usage is TRBJ2-7, with a weak D call TRBD2 (6 bases). Looked up from germline, CDR1 is MGHRA and CDR2 is YSYEKL. V lost 4 bases and J 4 bases, leaving 20 bases between the germline ends. The CDR3 is 16 amino acids. This CDR3 is CASSPLQGLVDYEQYF. The CDR3 coding sequence is TGCGCCAGCAGCCCCCTTCAGGGACTCGTGGATTACGAGCAGTACTTC.

CDR3 sequence (DNA): TGTGCCAGCTCACCCCGGGGGGGAATTAAAGTGAACACTGAAGCTTTCTTT. Translation: CASSPRGGIKVNTEAFF. The gene calls are TRBV18 and TRBJ1-1; TRBD1 is a possible D gene (5 bases). CDR1 and CDR2 from the germline V gene are KGHSH and LQKENI. Trimming removed 3 bases from V and 0 bases from J, with 17 bases in between. CDR3 length: 17 amino acids. Combining the CDR3 with reference TRBV18 and TRBJ1-1 gives the whole variable domain NAGVMQNPRHLVRRRGQEARLRCSPMKGHSHVYWYRQLPEEGLKFMVYLQKENIIDESGMPKERFSAEFPKEGPSILRIQQVVRGDSAAYFCASSPRGGIKVNTEAFFGQGTRLTVV.

The chain combines TRBV7-9 with TRBJ1-1, with 7 positions matching TRBD1. Per the germline V gene, CDR1 is SEHNR and CDR2 is FQNEAQ (reference sequence). CDR3 size: 15 residues. The J segment lost 3 bases and the V segment lost 3 bases, leaving 7 bases of the junction unmatched. The CDR3 spells CASSLEGGRDTEAFF. The CDR3 DNA follows: TGTGCCAGCAGCTTGGAAGGGGGCAGGGACACTGAAGCTTTCTTT.

The chain has TRBV7-2 and TRBJ1-2; D may be TRBD1 (5 bases). Deletions cut 0 bases from V and 8 bases from J, with 19 bases between. The germline V gene encodes CDR1 SGHTA and CDR2 FQGNSA. The CDR3 totals 16 residues. CDR3 in amino acids: CASSLAMGRAMGGYTF. CDR3 coding DNA: TGTGCCAGCAGCTTAGCGATGGGCAGGGCGATGGGGGGCTACACCTTC.